The rows below give T cell receptor beta chains drawn from one sample of a study of blood T cells in healthy people across ages. MiXCR, run by TCRdb on the 5' RACE reads, gives a single entry per CDR3 protein. The top ten clones hold about 2.1% of a sample with roughly 2 million distinct CDR3 sequences, around 48% of them seen once. Sequencing was performed on blood. The receptors shown here come from a woman aged 35 to 49 in good health. Each CDR3 is given with its conserved first and last residue. The D gene is left open where the match is weak. Where a row states a size, it is once, few, many or the class of an expanded clone; other rows omit it.

cdr3_length j_call d_call clone_size v_call cdr3_nt cdr3_aa
16 TRBJ2-3 NA many TRBV5-1 TGCGCCAGCAGCTTGGGACAGACTACTAGCACAGATACGCAGTATTTT CASSLGQTTSTDTQYF
19 TRBJ2-5 TRBD2 NA TRBV9 TGTGCCAGCAGCGATTCACCGAGCTGGGGACTAGCGGTCCAAGAGACCCAGTACTTC CASSDSPSWGLAVQETQYF
17 TRBJ2-1 TRBD2 once TRBV7-2 TGTGCCAGCAGCTTAGCCCGGACTAGCGGAAGTGGGGATGAGCAGTTCTTC CASSLARTSGSGDEQFF
13 TRBJ1-1 NA few TRBV4-1 TGCGCCAGCAGCCAAGACAGGGGCATGGGAGCTTTCTTT CASSQDRGMGAFF
15 TRBJ2-5 TRBD2 few TRBV6-5 TGTGCCAGCAGTTCCCCCGGGACTAGGGGCGCGACCCAGTACTTC CASSSPGTRGATQYF
16 TRBJ1-1 NA NA TRBV10-3 TGTGCCACCAGTGAGTCCGCAGGTTGGAAGAACACTGAAGCTTTCTTT CATSESAGWKNTEAFF
15 TRBJ2-5 TRBD1 few TRBV6-1 TGTGCCAGCGGAAAAGGGAACAGGGGGCAAGAGACCCAGTACTTC CASGKGNRGQETQYF
14 TRBJ2-3 TRBD2 NA TRBV20-1 TGCAGCCGGACTAGCGGGATCCGCACAGATACGCAGTATTTT CSRTSGIRTDTQYF
17 TRBJ2-2 TRBD2 NA TRBV29-1 TGCAGCGTCTACGGGACTAGCGGGGGGGAAAACACCGGGGAGCTGTTTTTT CSVYGTSGGENTGELFF
15 TRBJ2-5 TRBD1 NA TRBV20-1 TGCAGTGCTAGAAGCCCGACAGGGGTCTTGGAGACCCAGTACTTC CSARSPTGVLETQYF
14 TRBJ1-1 TRBD1 NA TRBV7-2 TGTGCCAGCAGCCACCGGACAGGGGACACTGAAGCTTTCTTT CASSHRTGDTEAFF
14 TRBJ1-2 NA few TRBV9 TGTGCCAGCAGCGTGGGGGGGAGTAACTATGGCTACACCTTC CASSVGGSNYGYTF
15 TRBJ1-2 NA few TRBV20-1 TGCAGTGCTACCCCCCCGACCGGGGCAACCCACGGCTACACCTTC CSATPPTGATHGYTF
15 TRBJ1-4 NA NA TRBV4-1 TGCGCCAGCAGCCAATTCGACGATGGAATTGAAAAACTGTTTTTT CASSQFDDGIEKLFF
15 TRBJ2-5 TRBD2 NA TRBV3-1 TGTGCCAGCAGCCAACCGAGCGGGGGGGCCTCTGAGCAGTACTTC CASSQPSGGASEQYF
14 TRBJ2-3 TRBD1 NA TRBV7-2 TGTGCCAGCAGCCGACAGGGAAAAACAGATACGCAGTATTTT CASSRQGKTDTQYF
13 TRBJ1-1 NA NA TRBV7-9 TGTGCCAGCAGCTTAGGTCGGGACGGAAGAGCTTTCTTT CASSLGRDGRAFF
14 TRBJ1-6 NA NA TRBV10-3 TGTGCCATCGGGACAAGGGAAAAAAATTCACCCCTCCACTTT CAIGTREKNSPLHF
15 TRBJ2-5 NA few TRBV5-1 TGCGCCAGCAGCCGGACCTCGAACCTTCAAGAGACCCAGTACTTC CASSRTSNLQETQYF
13 TRBJ2-6 NA few TRBV6-6 TGTGCCACCACAGACTCTGGGGCCAACGTCCTGACTTTC CATTDSGANVLTF
13 TRBJ2-7 NA NA TRBV7-9 TGTGCCAGCACGAAACAGTCCGCCTACGAGCAGTACTTC CASTKQSAYEQYF
15 TRBJ2-7 TRBD1 NA TRBV12-3/TRBV12-4 TGTGCCAGCAGTGGGGGAACCGGGACAGGCTACGAGCAGTACTTC CASSGGTGTGYEQYF
16 TRBJ2-7 TRBD1 few TRBV7-2 TGTGCCAGCAGCTTTCGCCGGGACAGGGGCTCCTACGAGCAGTACTTC CASSFRRDRGSYEQYF
16 TRBJ1-2 NA few TRBV12-3/TRBV12-4 TGTGCCAGCAGTGGTCAACAACAGCTAAGGCATCCCCGCTACACCTTC CASSGQQQLRHPRYTF
17 TRBJ2-5 NA NA TRBV4-3 TGCGCCAGCAGCCAAGAAGGACGAGGAAACAAGGGCAATGAGCAGTACTTC CASSQEGRGNKGNEQYF
15 TRBJ2-1 TRBD2 few TRBV7-2 TGTGCCAGCAGCTCACCGGGACTAGCTAACAATGAGCAGTTCTTC CASSSPGLANNEQFF
12 TRBJ1-1 NA NA TRBV12-3/TRBV12-4 TGTGCCGACCAGGGAATAAGCACTGAAGCTTTCTTT CADQGISTEAFF
17 TRBJ2-5 NA NA TRBV21-1 TGTGCCAGCAGCAAAGTAAGAACTAGCGGGGGGTTATCCAAGCAGTACTTC CASSKVRTSGGLSKQYF
16 TRBJ2-3 NA NA TRBV4-3 TGCGCCAGCAGCCAAGACACGGGCAGGGCGGGAGATACGCAGTATTTT CASSQDTGRAGDTQYF
19 TRBJ2-5 NA NA TRBV4-2 TGTGCCAGCAGCCAAGCGTTGGTCGGGACACAACTTAACCAAGAGACCCAGTACTTC CASSQALVGTQLNQETQYF
15 TRBJ2-3 TRBD2 NA TRBV4-1 TGCGCCAGCAGCCTCACCGGGACTAAGACAGATACGCAGTATTTT CASSLTGTKTDTQYF
16 TRBJ2-3 TRBD2 NA TRBV3-1 TGTGCCAGCAGCCACGCTAGCGGGGGAAGCACAGATACGCAGTATTTT CASSHASGGSTDTQYF
16 TRBJ2-5 NA few TRBV4-1 TGCGCCAGCAGCCAAGATTCGGGGGCAGGGTTAACGACCCAGTACTTC CASSQDSGAGLTTQYF
19 TRBJ2-3 TRBD2 few TRBV5-1 TGCGCCAGCAGCTCCGCCGGGGCTAGCGGGGATGGAGGGACAGATACGCAGTATTTT CASSSAGASGDGGTDTQYF
16 TRBJ1-6 TRBD1 few TRBV6-6 TGTGCCAGCACTGTACCACGACAGGGAGGCAATTCACCCCTCCACTTT CASTVPRQGGNSPLHF
16 TRBJ2-3 NA NA TRBV27 TGTGCCAGCTCGGCTGGACGGCAGATATTCACAGATACGCAGTATTTT CASSAGRQIFTDTQYF
16 TRBJ2-1 TRBD1 few TRBV5-1 TGCGCCAGCAGCTTGGCCGCCGGGACAGGGAAGGGTGAGCAGTTCTTC CASSLAAGTGKGEQFF